Sequencing of this T cell receptor beta chain was carried out in a study of cytomegalovirus exposure and HLA in healthy donors. This PCR relied on a set of 60 Vbeta primers and 13 Jbeta primers. The table came from immunoSEQ multiplex PCR; TCRdb's copy has only in-frame clones and leaves some out. This sample has approximately 140,000 clones, with more than 75% found just once. Study-level results: Reportedly, cytomegalovirus status was diagnosed with high sensitivity and specificity.

Notes on this clone: No antigen is known for it.

The receptor comes from a man aged 18 to 30 in good health and CMV-seronegative. The sample consisted of PBMCs.

CDR3 in DNA: TGTGCCAGCAGCTTGCGAGGGTGGGCAGAAAGCTCCTATAATTCACCCCTCCACTTT. As protein: CASSLRGWAESSYNSPLHF. This chain joins TRBV5-4 and TRBJ1-6; no clear D gene. Trimming cost V 1 base and J 0 bases, with 17 bases left between them. Germline V CDR1 and CDR2: SGHNT, YYREEE (reference sequence). The CDR3 extends over 19 amino acids.